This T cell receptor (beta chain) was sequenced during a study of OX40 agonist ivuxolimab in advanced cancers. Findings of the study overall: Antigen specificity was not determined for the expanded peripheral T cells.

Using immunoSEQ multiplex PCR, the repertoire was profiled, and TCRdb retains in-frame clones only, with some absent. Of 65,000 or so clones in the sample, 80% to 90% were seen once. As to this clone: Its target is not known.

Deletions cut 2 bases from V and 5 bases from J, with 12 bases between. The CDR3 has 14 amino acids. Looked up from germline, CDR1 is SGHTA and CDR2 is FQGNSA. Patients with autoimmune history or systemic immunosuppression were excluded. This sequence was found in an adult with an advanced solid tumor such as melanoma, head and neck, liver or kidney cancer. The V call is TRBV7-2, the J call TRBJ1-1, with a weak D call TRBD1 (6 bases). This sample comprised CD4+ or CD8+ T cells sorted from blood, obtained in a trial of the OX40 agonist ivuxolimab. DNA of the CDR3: TGTGCCAGCAGCTTACAGGGGATAGGGACTGAAGCTTTCTTT. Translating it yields CASSLQGIGTEAFF.